These T cell receptor beta chains were read from a single sample in a study of cytomegalovirus exposure and HLA in healthy donors. The protocol was immunoSEQ multiplex PCR, while the TCRdb copy is restricted to in-frame clones and leaves out a portion. The table lists some 190,000 clones, about 85% of them singletons. Sequenced material: PBMCs. These receptors were obtained from a woman aged 50 to 65 in good health and CMV-seronegative. CDR3s include the opening cysteine and the closing phenylalanine or tryptophan. The order of the fields is D gene, V gene, clone size, J gene, CDR3 protein, CDR3 DNA. A D gene is named only where the DNA matches it firmly. Clone size is shown for a subset of rows, as once, few, many or a class of expanded clone.

D: TRBD1
V: TRBV19
size: NA
J: TRBJ1-5
CDR3: CASTPWTGGEQPQHF
DNA: TGTGCCAGTACTCCCTGGACAGGGGGCGAACAGCCCCAGCATTTT

D: NA
V: TRBV6-5
size: once
J: TRBJ1-4
CDR3: CASSYSFNRVHEKLFF
DNA: TGTGCCAGCAGTTACTCCTTTAACAGGGTTCACGAAAAACTGTTTTTT

D: TRBD2
V: TRBV7-6
size: NA
J: TRBJ2-7
CDR3: CASSDTGTSGTYEQYF
DNA: TGTGCCAGCAGCGACACCGGGACTAGCGGCACCTACGAGCAGTACTTC

D: TRBD2
V: TRBV11-2
size: NA
J: TRBJ2-7
CDR3: CASSLAASGGLHEQYF
DNA: TGTGCCAGCAGCTTAGCGGCTAGCGGAGGTCTCCACGAGCAGTACTTC

D: NA
V: TRBV7-9
size: NA
J: TRBJ2-7
CDR3: CSSSSPLQGLKTPYEQYF
DNA: TGTTCCAGCAGCTCTCCACTACAGGGACTAAAAACTCCCTACGAGCAGTACTTC

D: NA
V: TRBV10-2
size: NA
J: TRBJ1-5
CDR3: CASSVLGGSNQPQHF
DNA: TGCGCCAGCAGTGTCTTGGGAGGGAGCAATCAGCCCCAGCATTTT

D: TRBD2
V: TRBV10-3
size: few
J: TRBJ2-7
CDR3: CAISAEREDSYEQYF
DNA: TGTGCCATCAGTGCCGAGCGGGAGGACTCCTACGAGCAGTACTTC

D: TRBD1
V: TRBV2
size: few
J: TRBJ1-2
CDR3: CASHTGTGMRGYTF
DNA: TGTGCCAGTCATACCGGGACAGGGATGAGGGGCTACACCTTC

D: NA
V: TRBV25-1
size: NA
J: TRBJ2-3
CDR3: CASSAVGGEYF
DNA: TGTGCCAGCAGTGCGGTGGGAGGCGAGTATTTT

D: TRBD1
V: TRBV7-9
size: NA
J: TRBJ2-1
CDR3: CASSSSGQKIHNEQFF
DNA: TGTGCCAGCAGCTCCTCGGGACAGAAAATCCACAATGAGCAGTTCTTC

D: TRBD1
V: TRBV9
size: NA
J: TRBJ1-2
CDR3: CASSSGQGNYGYTF
DNA: TGTGCCAGCAGCTCTGGACAGGGCAACTATGGCTACACCTTC

D: TRBD1
V: TRBV18
size: NA
J: TRBJ1-1
CDR3: CASSPPGRGLVDTEAFF
DNA: TGTGCCAGCTCACCCCCCGGCAGGGGGCTTGTAGACACTGAAGCTTTCTTT

D: TRBD1
V: TRBV5-1
size: NA
J: TRBJ2-7
CDR3: CASSLTGQGNEQYF
DNA: TGCGCCAGCAGCTTGACGGGACAGGGAAACGAGCAGTACTTC

D: NA
V: TRBV29-1
size: NA
J: TRBJ2-5
CDR3: CSVSPGQGRTQYF
DNA: TGCAGCGTCTCCCCCGGGCAGGGCCGGACCCAGTACTTC

D: TRBD2
V: TRBV19
size: NA
J: TRBJ2-6
CDR3: CASSILREDVVLTF
DNA: TGTGCCAGTAGTATACTCCGGGAGGATGTCGTCCTGACTTTC

D: TRBD1
V: TRBV7-2
size: few
J: TRBJ1-2
CDR3: CASSFRGGPGQNYGYTF
DNA: TGTGCCAGCAGCTTTAGAGGGGGGCCGGGACAGAACTATGGCTACACCTTC

D: NA
V: TRBV5-5
size: NA
J: TRBJ2-2
CDR3: CASSFLTGTNTGELFF
DNA: TGTGCCAGCAGCTTCTTGACGGGTACAAACACCGGGGAGCTGTTTTTT

D: NA
V: TRBV4-2
size: NA
J: TRBJ1-6
CDR3: CASSQEGTSSYNSPLHF
DNA: TGTGCCAGCAGCCAAGAGGGGACAAGCTCCTATAATTCACCCCTCCACTTT

D: NA
V: TRBV7-9
size: NA
J: TRBJ1-1
CDR3: CSSSTGGVTVGTEAFF
DNA: TGTTCCAGCAGCACGGGGGGGGTTACTGTTGGCACTGAAGCTTTCTTT

D: NA
V: TRBV30
size: NA
J: TRBJ2-2
CDR3: CAWGSGLNTGELFF
DNA: TGTGCCTGGGGGAGCGGACTGAACACCGGGGAGCTGTTTTTT

D: NA
V: TRBV7-2
size: NA
J: TRBJ2-7
CDR3: CASSARTVQYF
DNA: TGTGCCAGCAGCGCAAGGACAGTTCAGTACTTC

D: TRBD2
V: TRBV15
size: NA
J: TRBJ2-2
CDR3: CATSVGLAENTGELFF
DNA: TGTGCCACCAGCGTGGGACTAGCGGAGAACACCGGGGAGCTGTTTTTT

D: TRBD1
V: TRBV2
size: NA
J: TRBJ1-2
CDR3: CASKQYRGFDYGYTF
DNA: TGTGCCAGCAAACAGTACAGGGGGTTCGACTATGGCTACACCTTC

D: TRBD1
V: TRBV5-1
size: once
J: TRBJ1-2
CDR3: CASSLVVGTDYTF
DNA: TGCGCCAGCAGCCTCGTCGTAGGGACAGACTACACCTTC

D: NA
V: TRBV9
size: NA
J: TRBJ2-1
CDR3: CASSFGVARNEQFF
DNA: TGTGCCAGCAGCTTCGGGGTAGCCCGCAATGAGCAGTTCTTC

D: TRBD1
V: TRBV5-1
size: NA
J: TRBJ2-3
CDR3: CASSFRDRVSTDTQYF
DNA: TGCGCCAGCAGCTTCCGGGACAGGGTTAGCACAGATACGCAGTATTTT

D: NA
V: TRBV7-6
size: NA
J: TRBJ2-1
CDR3: CASSPGPPRRGNFNEQFF
DNA: TGTGCCAGCAGCCCTGGTCCCCCGCGCAGGGGTAATTTTAATGAGCAGTTCTTC

D: NA
V: TRBV5-1
size: once
J: TRBJ1-1
CDR3: CASSLEQGSTEAFF
DNA: TGCGCCAGCAGCTTGGAACAGGGATCGACTGAAGCTTTCTTT

D: NA
V: TRBV7-2
size: NA
J: TRBJ2-2
CDR3: CASSLAPQRSYTGELFF
DNA: TGTGCCAGCAGCTTAGCGCCCCAGCGGAGCTACACCGGGGAGCTGTTTTTT

D: NA
V: TRBV2
size: NA
J: TRBJ1-2
CDR3: CASSENPRVYGYTF
DNA: TGTGCCAGCAGTGAAAATCCCAGGGTCTATGGCTACACCTTC

D: NA
V: TRBV7-9
size: NA
J: TRBJ2-3
CDR3: CASSPAGVGDTQYF
DNA: TGTGCCAGCAGCCCGGCAGGGGTTGGAGATACGCAGTATTTT